Below are 9 T cell receptor beta chains sequenced from a single sample in a study of vaccination effects on CD4 cells after COVID-19. Isolation of CD4+ T cells took place after around 10 days of culture. The repertoire was sequenced with immunoSEQ multiplex PCR; TCRdb's copy has only in-frame clones and lacks some. The data contain tens of thousands of clones, 55% to 75% of them singletons. For these TCRs, the target antigens are not known. The material was CD4+ T cells from PBMCs cultured without peptide, obtained before COVID-19 vaccination. These receptors were obtained from a human donor who received a COVID-19 vaccine.

This clone was observed a few times. The rearrangement joins TRBV21-1 to TRBJ1-3; the table's TRBD1 call for D was not verified on the DNA. TRBV21-1 is a pseudogene segment. The CDR3 runs 16 residues. The CDR3: CASSKGRGQGLNTIYF. The DNA for the CDR3 is TGTGCCAGCAGCAAAGGCCGCGGACAGGGGTTAAACACCATATATTTT.

The chain has TRBV28 and TRBJ1-1; 7 nucleotides match TRBD1. The V gene's germline CDR1 is MDHEN and CDR2 SYDVKM. The CDR3 has 15 residues. The trim removed 3 bases at V and 4 bases at J, leaving 8 bases unmatched. The CDR3, as DNA: TGTGCCAGCAGTTTCAAAGGGGGCGCGATCACTGAAGCTTTCTTT. Its translation: CASSFKGGAITEAFF.

The chain recombines TRBV19 with TRBJ2-5; tentatively, D is TRBD1 or TRBD2 (5 bases each). V was pared by 4 bases and J by 4 bases, with 13 bases between. Germline CDR1 and CDR2: LNHDA and SQIVND (reference sequence). The CDR3 has 14 amino acids. CDR3 in amino acids: CASSTGTAPETQYF. CDR3 nucleotides: TGTGCCAGTAGTACTGGGACCGCCCCAGAGACCCAGTACTTC.

The V and J genes are TRBV3-1 (or the pseudogene TRBV3-2) and TRBJ1-3; 8 bases line up with TRBD1. CDR1 and CDR2 from the germline V gene are LGHDT and YNNKEL (reference sequence). V shed 3 bases and J 3 bases; nucleotides not matched to a gene: 7. This CDR3 region has 16 residues. The CDR3 DNA sequence: TGTGCCAGCAGCCACAGACAGGGGAGTTATGGAAACACCATATATTTT. Translation gives CASSHRQGSYGNTIYF.

The chain combines TRBV11-2 with TRBJ2-7; D is uncertain. Trimming took off 2 bases at V and 2 bases at J, with 10 bases between the two ends. CDR1 is SGHAT, CDR2 FQNNGV, per germline. The CDR3 consists of 14 residues. The CDR3 reads CASSLLPFPYEQYF. The CDR3 coding sequence is TGTGCCAGCAGCTTATTACCCTTCCCCTACGAGCAGTACTTC.

This clone was found once. One junction end does not reproduce the germline sequence, and a read error may be involved. The chain combines TRBV25-1 with TRBJ1-1; D remains unclear. The CDR3 loop spans 12 amino acids. CDR1 and CDR2 (germline): MGHDK, SYGVNS. Here the CDR3 DNA reads TGTGCCAGCAGTGACCCCCTGAAGGGTGCCCGCTTT. As protein: CASSDPLKGARF.

The chain couples TRBV7-3 to TRBJ1-6; D might be TRBD1 (5 bases). The germline V gene encodes CDR1 SGHTA and CDR2 FQGTGA. The CDR3 has 13 amino acids. V lost 6 bases and J lost 6, with 9 bases in between. CDR3 protein: CASRSGTNSPLHF. For the CDR3, the DNA is TGTGCCAGCAGATCAGGGACTAATTCACCCCTCCACTTT.

This chain connects TRBV28 to TRBJ2-1; 14 bases map to TRBD2. CDR1 is MDHEN, CDR2 SYDVKM, per germline. The junction had 6 bases not matched to a gene; V was cut back by 5 bases and J by 3 bases. CDR3 length: 17 amino acids. In DNA, the CDR3 is TGTGCCAGCAGTCAGACTAGCGGGAGGGCCGGCTACAATGAGCAGTTCTTC. Translated: CASSQTSGRAGYNEQFF.

This chain uses TRBV5-6 with TRBJ1-4; 7 nucleotides agree with TRBD1. The CDR3 is made up of 15 amino acids. Germline V gives CDR1 SGHDT, CDR2 YYEEEE. V shed 3 bases and J 2 bases; nucleotides not matched to a gene: 4. The CDR3: CASSSRGKTNEKLFF. The CDR3 nucleotides are TGTGCCAGCAGCTCCAGGGGGAAGACTAATGAAAAACTGTTTTTT.